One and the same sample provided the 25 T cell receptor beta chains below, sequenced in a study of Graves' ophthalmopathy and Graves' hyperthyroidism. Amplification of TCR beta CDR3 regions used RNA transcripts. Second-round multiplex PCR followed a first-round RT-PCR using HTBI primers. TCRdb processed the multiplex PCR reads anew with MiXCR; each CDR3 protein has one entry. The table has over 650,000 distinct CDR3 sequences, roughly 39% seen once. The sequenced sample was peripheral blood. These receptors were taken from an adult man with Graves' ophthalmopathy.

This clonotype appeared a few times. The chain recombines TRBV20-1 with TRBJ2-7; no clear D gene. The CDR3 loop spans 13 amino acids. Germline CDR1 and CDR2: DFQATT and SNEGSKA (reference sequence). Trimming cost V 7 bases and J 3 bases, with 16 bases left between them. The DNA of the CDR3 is TGCAGTGGGTCCCCAGTAGATTACTACGAGCAGTACTTC. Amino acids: CSGSPVDYYEQYF.

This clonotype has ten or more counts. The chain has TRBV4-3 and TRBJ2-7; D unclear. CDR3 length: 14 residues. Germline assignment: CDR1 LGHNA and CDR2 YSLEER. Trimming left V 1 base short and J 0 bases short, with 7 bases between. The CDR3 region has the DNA TGCGCCAGCAGCCAAGGGAGTCACTCCTACGAGCAGTACTTC. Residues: CASSQGSHSYEQYF.

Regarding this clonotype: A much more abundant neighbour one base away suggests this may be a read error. CDR3 DNA sequence: TGTGCCAGCAGCTTGGGGCGGATAAACTACGAGCAGTACTTC. Its protein product is CASSLGRINYEQYF. The chain joins TRBV7-8 to TRBJ2-5, with D perhaps TRBD1 (5 bases). The J call may be mistaken, given a closer DNA end match to TRBJ2-7. CDR3 length: 14 residues. Germline V CDR1 and CDR2: SGHVS, FQNEAQ.

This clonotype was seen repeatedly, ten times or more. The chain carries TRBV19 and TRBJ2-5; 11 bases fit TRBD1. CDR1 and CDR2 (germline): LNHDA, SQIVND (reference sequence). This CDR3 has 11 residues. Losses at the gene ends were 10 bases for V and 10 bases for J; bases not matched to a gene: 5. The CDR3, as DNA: TGTGCCACCCGGACAGGGGGCAGCCAGTACTTC. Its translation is CATRTGGSQYF.

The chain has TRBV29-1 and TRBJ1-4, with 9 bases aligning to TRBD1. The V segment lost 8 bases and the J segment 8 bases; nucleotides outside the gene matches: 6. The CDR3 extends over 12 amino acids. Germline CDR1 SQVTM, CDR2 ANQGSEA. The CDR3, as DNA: TGCAGCCCCTCCGGGACAGGGGAAAAACTGTTTTTT. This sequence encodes CSPSGTGEKLFF.

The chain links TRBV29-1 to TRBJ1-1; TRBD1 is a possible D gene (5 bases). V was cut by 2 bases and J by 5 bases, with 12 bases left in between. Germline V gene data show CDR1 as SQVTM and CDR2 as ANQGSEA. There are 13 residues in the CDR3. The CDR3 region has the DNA TGCAGCGTTGAAAGGGGACTTGGGACTGAAGCTTTCTTT. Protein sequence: CSVERGLGTEAFF.

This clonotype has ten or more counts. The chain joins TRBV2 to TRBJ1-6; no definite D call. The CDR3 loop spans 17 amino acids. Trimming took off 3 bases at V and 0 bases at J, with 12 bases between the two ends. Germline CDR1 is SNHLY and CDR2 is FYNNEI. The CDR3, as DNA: TGTGCCAGCAGTGAGGGAAGCCCAAGCTCCTATAATTCACCCCTCCACTTT. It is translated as CASSEGSPSSYNSPLHF.

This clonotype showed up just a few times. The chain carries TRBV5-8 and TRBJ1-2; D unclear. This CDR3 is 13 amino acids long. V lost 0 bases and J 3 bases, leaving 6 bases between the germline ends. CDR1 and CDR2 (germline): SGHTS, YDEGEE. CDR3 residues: CASSLGFDYGYTF. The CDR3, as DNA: TGTGCCAGCAGCTTGGGCTTTGACTATGGCTACACCTTC. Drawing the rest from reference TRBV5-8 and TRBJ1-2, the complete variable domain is EAGVTQSPTHLIKTRGQQATLRCSPISGHTSVYWYQQALGLGLQFLLWYDEGEERNRGNFPPRFSGRQFPNYSSELNVNALELEDSALYLCASSLGFDYGYTFGSGTRLTVV.

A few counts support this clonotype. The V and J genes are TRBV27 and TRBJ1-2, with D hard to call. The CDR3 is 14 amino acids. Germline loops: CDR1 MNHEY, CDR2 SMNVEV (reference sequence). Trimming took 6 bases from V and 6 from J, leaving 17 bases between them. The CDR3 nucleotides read TGTGCCAGCAGCCACGCGCTTCGCCTGGATGGCTACACCTTC. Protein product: CASSHALRLDGYTF.

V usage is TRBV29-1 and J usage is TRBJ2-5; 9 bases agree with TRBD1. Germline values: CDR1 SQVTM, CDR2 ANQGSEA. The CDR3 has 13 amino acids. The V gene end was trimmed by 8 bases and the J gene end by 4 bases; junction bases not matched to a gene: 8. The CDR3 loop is CSSQGQGPETQYF. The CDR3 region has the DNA TGCAGCAGCCAAGGACAGGGGCCAGAGACCCAGTACTTC.

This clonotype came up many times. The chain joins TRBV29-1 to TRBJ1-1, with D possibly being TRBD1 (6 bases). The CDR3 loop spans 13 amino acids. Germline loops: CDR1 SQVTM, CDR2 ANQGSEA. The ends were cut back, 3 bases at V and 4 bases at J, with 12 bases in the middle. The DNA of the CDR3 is TGCAGCGTTGACGGGTGGGGGCGCACTGAAGCTTTCTTT. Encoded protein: CSVDGWGRTEAFF. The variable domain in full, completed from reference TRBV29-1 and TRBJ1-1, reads SAVISQKPSRDICQRGTSLTIQCQVDSQVTMMFWYRQQPGQSLTLIATANQGSEATYESGFVIDKFPISRPNLTFSTLTVSNMSPEDSSIYLCSVDGWGRTEAFFGQGTRLTVV.

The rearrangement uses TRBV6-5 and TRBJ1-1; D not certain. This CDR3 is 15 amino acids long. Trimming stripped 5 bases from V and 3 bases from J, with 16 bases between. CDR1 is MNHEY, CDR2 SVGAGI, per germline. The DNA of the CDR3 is TGTGCCAGCAGTGAATGGCGGCCAGCGGACACTGAAGCTTTCTTT. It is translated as CASSEWRPADTEAFF.

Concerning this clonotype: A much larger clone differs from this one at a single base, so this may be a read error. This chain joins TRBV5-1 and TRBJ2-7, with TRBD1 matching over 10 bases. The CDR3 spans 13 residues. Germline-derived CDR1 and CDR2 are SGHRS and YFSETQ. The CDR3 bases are TGCACCAGCAGCGGGACAGGGGTTGGGGAGCAGTACTTC. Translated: CTSSGTGVGEQYF. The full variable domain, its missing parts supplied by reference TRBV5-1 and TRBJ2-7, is KAGVTQTPRYLIKTRGQQVTLSCSPISGHRSVSWYQQTPGQGLQFLFEYFSETQRNKGNFPGRFSGRQFSNSRSEMNVSTLELGDSALYLCTSSGTGVGEQYFGPGTRLTVT.

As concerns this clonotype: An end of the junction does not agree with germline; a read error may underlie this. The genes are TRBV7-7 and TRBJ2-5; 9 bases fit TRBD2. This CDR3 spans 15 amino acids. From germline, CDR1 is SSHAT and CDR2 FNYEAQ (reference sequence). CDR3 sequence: CASSIGLAPQETQYF. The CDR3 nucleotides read TGTGCTAGCAGCATTGGACTAGCGCCTCAAGAGACCCAGTACTTC.

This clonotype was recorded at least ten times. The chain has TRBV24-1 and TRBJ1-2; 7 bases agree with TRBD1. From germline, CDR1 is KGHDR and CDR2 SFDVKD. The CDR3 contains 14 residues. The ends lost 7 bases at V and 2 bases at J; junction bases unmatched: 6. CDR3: CATSGQDQNYGYTF. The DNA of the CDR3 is TGTGCCACCAGCGGACAGGATCAGAACTATGGCTACACCTTC.

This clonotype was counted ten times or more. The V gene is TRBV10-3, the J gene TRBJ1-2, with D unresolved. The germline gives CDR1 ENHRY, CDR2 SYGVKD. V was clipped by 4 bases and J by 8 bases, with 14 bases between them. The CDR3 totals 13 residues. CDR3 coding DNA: TGTGCCATCAGTGTGGGCGGAGGAAACGGCTACACCTTC. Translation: CAISVGGGNGYTF.

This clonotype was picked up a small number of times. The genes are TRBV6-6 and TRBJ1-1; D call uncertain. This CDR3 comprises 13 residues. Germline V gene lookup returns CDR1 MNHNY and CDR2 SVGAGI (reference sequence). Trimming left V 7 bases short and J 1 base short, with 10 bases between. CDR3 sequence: CASMAGRNTEAFF. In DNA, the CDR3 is TGTGCCAGCATGGCAGGAAGGAACACTGAAGCTTTCTTT.

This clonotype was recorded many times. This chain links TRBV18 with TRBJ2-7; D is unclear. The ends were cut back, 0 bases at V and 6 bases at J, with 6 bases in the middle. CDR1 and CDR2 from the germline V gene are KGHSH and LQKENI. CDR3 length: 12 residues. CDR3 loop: CASSPPSGEQYF. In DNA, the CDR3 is TGTGCCAGCTCACCACCGTCTGGCGAGCAGTACTTC.

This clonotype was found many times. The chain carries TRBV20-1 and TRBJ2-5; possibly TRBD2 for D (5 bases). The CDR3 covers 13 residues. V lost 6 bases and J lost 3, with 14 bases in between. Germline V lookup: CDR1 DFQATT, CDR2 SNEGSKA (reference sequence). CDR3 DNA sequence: TGCAGTGCCAAAGAAGGAGGAAAAGAGACCCAGTACTTC. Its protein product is CSAKEGGKETQYF.

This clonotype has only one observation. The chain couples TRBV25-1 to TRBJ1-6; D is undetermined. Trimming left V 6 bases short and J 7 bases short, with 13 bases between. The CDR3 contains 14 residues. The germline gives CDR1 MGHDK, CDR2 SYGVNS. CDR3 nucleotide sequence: TGTGCCAGCAGCCAAGAGTCTGGAAATTCACCCCTCCACTTT. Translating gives CASSQESGNSPLHF.

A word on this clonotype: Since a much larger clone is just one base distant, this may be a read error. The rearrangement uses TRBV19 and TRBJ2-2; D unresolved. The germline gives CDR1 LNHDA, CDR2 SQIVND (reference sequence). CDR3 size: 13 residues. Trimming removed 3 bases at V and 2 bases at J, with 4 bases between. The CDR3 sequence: CASSMGNTGELFF. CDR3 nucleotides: TGTGCCAGTAGTATGGGCAACACCGGGGAGCTGTTTTTT.

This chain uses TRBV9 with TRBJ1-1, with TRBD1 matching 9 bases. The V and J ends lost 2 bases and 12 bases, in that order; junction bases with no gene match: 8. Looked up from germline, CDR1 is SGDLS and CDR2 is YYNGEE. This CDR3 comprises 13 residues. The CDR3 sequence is CASSVTGGVVPFF. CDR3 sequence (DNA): TGTGCCAGCAGCGTGACAGGGGGGGTCGTCCCTTTCTTT.

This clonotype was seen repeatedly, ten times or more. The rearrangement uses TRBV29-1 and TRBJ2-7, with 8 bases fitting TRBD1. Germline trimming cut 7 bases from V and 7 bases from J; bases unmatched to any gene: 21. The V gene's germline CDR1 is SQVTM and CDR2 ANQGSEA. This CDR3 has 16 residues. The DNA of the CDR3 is TGCAGCGCCTGGGCCCGAGGGTGGACAGGGCGCGGGGAGCAGTACTTC. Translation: CSAWARGWTGRGEQYF.

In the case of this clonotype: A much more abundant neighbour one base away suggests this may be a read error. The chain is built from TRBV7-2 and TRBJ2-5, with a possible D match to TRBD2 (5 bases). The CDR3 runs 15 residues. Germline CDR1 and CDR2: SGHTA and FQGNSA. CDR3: CASSLGGLIKEIQYF. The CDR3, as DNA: TGTGCCAGCAGCTTGGGCGGACTGATAAAAGAGATCCAGTACTTC.

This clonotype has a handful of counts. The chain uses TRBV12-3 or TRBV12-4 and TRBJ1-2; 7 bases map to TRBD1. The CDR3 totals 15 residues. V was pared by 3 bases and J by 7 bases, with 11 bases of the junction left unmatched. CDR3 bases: TGTGCCAGCAGTTTTGGACAGGCCGCGAGGGGTGGCTACACCTTC. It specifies CASSFGQAARGGYTF.